This TCR beta chain was recovered during a study of blood T cells in healthy people across ages (dated by TCRdb to between 2014 and 2016). For context, the study as a whole: In model experiments, template switching captured about one uniquely barcoded TCR beta cDNA molecule for every two T cells. To track age-related changes in TCR beta repertoire diversity, the study relied on deep sequencing normalized with unique cDNA molecular identifiers. Four age groups were formed from the donors: young (average approximately 15 years), middle-aged (approximately 39), aged (around 62) and long-lived (less than 85). To avoid experimental bias, donors of different ages were distributed randomly across sequencing lanes. Using the same blood draw, the study looked at two additional independent replicas of 1 million unique cDNA reads for two donors, one aged 18 to 30 and the other aged 80 or older.

Libraries were made using 5' RACE. Sequencing instrument: Illumina HiSeq 2500. The second PCR ran for about 6 to 12 cycles and used a J-beta primer mix along with a sample-barcoded 5' primer. A template-switch 5' adaptor carrying 12 random nucleotides introduced a unique molecular identifier onto each TCR beta cDNA molecule. Each sample yielded at least 3 million CDR3-containing paired-end reads. First-strand cDNA was synthesized from all RNA with the Mint cDNA synthesis kit, primed by a TRBC-specific oligonucleotide. All cDNA was treated with uracil-DNA glycosylase and then went through a first 18-cycle PCR with the universal primers M1SS and BC2_uni_R. The authors processed their data as follows. For normalization, 1 million high-quality reads were randomly selected from each sample, with every read carrying a distinct molecular identifier. Instead of being binned into consensus sequences, reads that shared molecular identifiers were thrown out. MiTCR, run with a Q25 quality threshold and the strictest error-elimination algorithm, handled CDR3 identification, clonotype clustering and error correction. Lower-bound total TCR beta diversity was estimated with a nonparametric unseen species model using Euler transformation. TCRdb handled the public reads itself, with Q25 trimming in fastp and clone calling in MiXCR, and kept productive beta chains. Here each entry gathers all rows of one CDR3 protein and keeps the most common genes and DNA. These V and J calls originate from TCRdb's pipeline instead of the authors' own analysis. The sample table shows roughly 700,000 distinct CDR3 sequences, and approximately 31% are seen once. Of the sample, about 16% falls within the top ten clones.

The study at large found these results: Bulk unsorted PBMC profiling prevented conclusive comparison of naive and antigen-experienced compartments. Estimates of total diversity based on one million sequenced T cells were considered lower bounds and underestimates. Observed TCR beta diversity per million T cells fell roughly linearly with age, and a significant reduction was already apparent by age roughly 40. The long-lived group showed more naive CD4+ T cells, fewer expanded clones and increased TCR diversity than the aged group, suggesting age selection. A strong correlation was found between observed TCR beta diversity and the percentage of naive T cells measured by flow cytometry. Because donor CMV infection status was unknown, age-related changes in expanded clonotypes were potentially confounded.

Donors were 30 to 45 systemically healthy Caucasian individuals from Russia aged roughly 6 to 95 years. Around 9.9 milliliters of peripheral blood were collected from each donor into EDTA-treated Vacutainer tubes. Ficoll-Paque density-gradient centrifugation was used to isolate PBMCs, with at least 6 million per sample. Trizol reagent was used to extract total RNA from PBMCs, with at least 5.5 micrograms per sample. For every donor, an aliquot of PBMCs went through flow cytometry to measure the percentages of naive CD45RAhigh/CD27high T cells. This clonotype was picked up many times. Its binding antigen is unknown. One base away there is no much larger clone; base qualities are not given. Via the germline V gene, CDR1 is KGHDR and CDR2 SFDVKD. V and J are truncated by 0 bases and 6 bases respectively, leaving an intervening sequence of 5 bases. The CDR3 numbers 13 residues from cysteine through phenylalanine. Just CDR3 DNA is preserved here, 39 bases in frame from base 1.

The chain uses TRBV24-1 and TRBJ1-5; there is no confident call for the D gene. The receptor's source is a woman over 75 in good health. Donor details come from another sample of the same person, matched by shared clones. Sequencing was carried out using blood. The DNA sequence is as follows: TGTGCCACCAGTGATTTGCGGGGTCAGCCCCAGCATTTT. Translated, this is CATSDLRGQPQHF.